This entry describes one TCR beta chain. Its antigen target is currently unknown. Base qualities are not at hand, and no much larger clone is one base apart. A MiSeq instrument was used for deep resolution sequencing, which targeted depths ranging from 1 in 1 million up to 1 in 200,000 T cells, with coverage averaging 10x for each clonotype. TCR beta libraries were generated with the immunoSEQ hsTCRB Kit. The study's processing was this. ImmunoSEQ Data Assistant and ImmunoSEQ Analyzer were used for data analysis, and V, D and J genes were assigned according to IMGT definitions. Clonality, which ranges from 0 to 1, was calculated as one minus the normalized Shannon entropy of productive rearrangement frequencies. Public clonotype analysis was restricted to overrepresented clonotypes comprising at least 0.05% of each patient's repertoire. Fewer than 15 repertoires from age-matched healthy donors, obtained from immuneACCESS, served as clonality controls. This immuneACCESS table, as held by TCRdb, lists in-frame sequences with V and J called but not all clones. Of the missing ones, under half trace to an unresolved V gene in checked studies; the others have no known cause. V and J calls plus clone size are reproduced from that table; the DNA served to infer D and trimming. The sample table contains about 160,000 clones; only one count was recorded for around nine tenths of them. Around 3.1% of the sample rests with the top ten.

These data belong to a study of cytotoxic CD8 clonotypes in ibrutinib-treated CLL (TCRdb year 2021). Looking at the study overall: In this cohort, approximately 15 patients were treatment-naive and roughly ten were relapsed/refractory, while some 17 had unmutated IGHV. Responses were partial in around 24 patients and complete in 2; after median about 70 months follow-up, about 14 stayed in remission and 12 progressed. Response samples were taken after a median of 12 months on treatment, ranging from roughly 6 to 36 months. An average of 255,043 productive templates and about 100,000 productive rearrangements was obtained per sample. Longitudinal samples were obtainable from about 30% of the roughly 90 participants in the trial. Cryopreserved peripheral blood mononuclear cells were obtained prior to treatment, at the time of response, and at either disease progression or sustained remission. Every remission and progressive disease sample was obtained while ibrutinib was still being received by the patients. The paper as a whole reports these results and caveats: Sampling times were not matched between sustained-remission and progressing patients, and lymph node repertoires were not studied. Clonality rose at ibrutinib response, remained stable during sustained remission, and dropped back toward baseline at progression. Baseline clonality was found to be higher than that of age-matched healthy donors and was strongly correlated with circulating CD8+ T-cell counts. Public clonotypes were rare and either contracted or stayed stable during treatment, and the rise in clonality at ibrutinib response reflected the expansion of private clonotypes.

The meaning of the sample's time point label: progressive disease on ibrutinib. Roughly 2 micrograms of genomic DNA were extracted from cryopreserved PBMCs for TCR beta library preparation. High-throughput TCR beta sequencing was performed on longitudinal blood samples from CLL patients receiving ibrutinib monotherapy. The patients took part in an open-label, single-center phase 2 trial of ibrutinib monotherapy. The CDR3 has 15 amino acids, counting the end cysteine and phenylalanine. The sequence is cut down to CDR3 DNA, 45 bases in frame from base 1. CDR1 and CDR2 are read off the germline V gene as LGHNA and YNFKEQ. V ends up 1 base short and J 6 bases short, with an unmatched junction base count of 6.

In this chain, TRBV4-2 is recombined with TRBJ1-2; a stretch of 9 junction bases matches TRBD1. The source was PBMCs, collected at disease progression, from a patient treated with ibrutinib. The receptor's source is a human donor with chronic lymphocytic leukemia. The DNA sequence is TGTGCCAGCAGCCAAGGGATCCGGGACAGGGATGGCTACACCTTC. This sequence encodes CASSQGIRDRDGYTF.